The clone carrying this T cell receptor (beta chain) has just a few counts. These data belong to a study of identical twins. Via MiXCR, TCRdb re-called the 5' RACE reads, giving one row per CDR3 protein. The sample holds approximately 590,000 distinct CDR3 sequences; more than 9% are singletons and the top ten take approximately 3.2%. CDR3 size: 12 residues. Trimming removed 5 bases at V and 3 bases at J, with 9 bases between. Germline V gene data show CDR1 as SGHRS and CDR2 as YFSETQ. The same data also went into a second study, on yellow fever vaccine responses in identical twins.

The source is a woman aged 18 to 35 in good health. The V and J genes are TRBV5-1 and TRBJ2-7; D is undetermined. The material sequenced was PBMCs. For the CDR3, the DNA is TGCGCCAGCAGTAACAGCCTCTACGAGCAGTACTTC. Translated, it gives CASSNSLYEQYF.